What follows are 18 T cell receptor beta chains derived from one specimen sequenced in a study of cytomegalovirus exposure and HLA in healthy donors. Use of 60 Vbeta and 13 Jbeta primers characterized the PCR. The data were produced by immunoSEQ multiplex PCR, yet TCRdb's version contains in-frame clones alone and is incomplete. The sample lists approximately 93,000 clones; about four fifths were seen once. The sequenced sample consisted of PBMCs. Receptors were obtained from a woman in her forties in good health and CMV-seronegative.

This clone has more than one count but fewer than ten. The chain joins TRBV4-1 to TRBJ2-2; possible D gene TRBD2, 5 bases. V was cut by 3 bases and J by 6 bases, with 20 bases left in between. This CDR3 comprises 17 residues. The germline gives CDR1 MGHRA, CDR2 YSYEKL. The CDR3 here is CASSQRLPGTFSGELFF. The CDR3 DNA reads TGCGCCAGCAGCCAGAGACTTCCGGGAACATTTTCCGGGGAGCTGTTTTTT.

V usage is TRBV7-8 and J usage is TRBJ1-5; D unresolved. Looked up from germline, CDR1 is SGHVS and CDR2 is FQNEAQ. The CDR3 loop spans 15 amino acids. V gave up 5 bases and J gave up 7 bases, with 18 bases separating them. The CDR3, as DNA: TGTGCCAGCAGCGCCCGGGAGACCAGGTCCCAGCCCCAGCATTTT. It codes for CASSARETRSQPQHF. The whole variable domain, filled in from reference TRBV7-8 and TRBJ1-5, reads GAGVSQSPRYKVAKRGQDVALRCDPISGHVSLFWYQQALGQGPEFLTYFQNEAQLDKSGLPSDRFFAERPEGSVSTLKIQRTQQEDSAVYLCASSARETRSQPQHFGDGTRLSIL.

V and J are TRBV7-9 and TRBJ2-3, with a weak D call TRBD2 (7 bases). This CDR3 region has 15 residues. Between the trimmed V and J ends, which lost 5 bases and 3 bases, there was a span of 15 bases. From germline, CDR1 is SEHNR and CDR2 FQNEAQ (reference sequence). This CDR3 reads CASSPRGGETDTQYF. The CDR3 bases are TGTGCCAGCAGCCCGAGAGGGGGGGAGACAGATACGCAGTATTTT.

The genes are TRBV2 and TRBJ1-2, with D uncertain. The CDR3 consists of 13 residues. The germline CDR1 and CDR2 sequences are SNHLY and FYNNEI. V lost 5 bases and J lost 8, with 15 bases in between. CDR3 amino acids: CASSSAPNQGYTF. Here the CDR3 DNA reads TGTGCCAGCAGTTCCGCCCCGAACCAGGGCTACACCTTC.

The J gene is TRBJ2-7, the V gene TRBV5-6, with 8 bases that match TRBD2. This CDR3 is 15 amino acids long. V lost 0 bases and J lost 7; bases outside the gene matches: 9. Germline lookup yields CDR1 SGHDT and CDR2 YYEEEE. DNA for the CDR3: TGTGCCAGCAGCTTGGGTCCGGGGGGGCTGGGGGAGCAGTACTTC. Protein: CASSLGPGGLGEQYF.

The genes are TRBV30 and TRBJ1-1; 7 bases match TRBD1. This CDR3 region has 14 residues. Germline values: CDR1 GTSNPN, CDR2 SVGIG (reference sequence). V was pared by 3 bases and J by 5 bases, with 9 bases of the junction left unmatched. The CDR3 here is CAWSPPDRVTEAFF. The CDR3 coding sequence is TGTGCCTGGAGCCCCCCTGACAGGGTAACTGAAGCTTTCTTT.

This clone has just one count. This chain uses TRBV30 with TRBJ1-6; D uncertain. The CDR3 sequence is 13 residues long. Germline-derived CDR1 and CDR2 are GTSNPN and SVGIG (reference sequence). Trimming left V 2 bases short and J 6 bases short, with 8 bases between. The CDR3 here is CAWSQAGNSPLHF. As DNA, the CDR3 is TGTGCCTGGAGTCAGGCGGGTAATTCACCCCTCCACTTT.

This clone appeared a few times. The chain uses TRBV7-8 and TRBJ2-3; D gene uncertain. Per germline, CDR1 SGHVS and CDR2 FQNEAQ. The CDR3 length is 14 residues. Trimming removed 1 base from V and 4 bases from J, with 9 bases in between. The CDR3 region has the DNA TGTGCCAGCAGCTTAGAGAGACTGGCAGATACGCAGTATTTT. Translated, it gives CASSLERLADTQYF.

The CDR3 coding sequence is TGTGCCAGCAGACCTTCTACCGCCAGGAATGAAAAACTGTTTTTT. It codes for CASRPSTARNEKLFF. The chain employs TRBV7-9 and TRBJ1-4; D gene unclear. The V end was cut by 6 bases, the J end by 5 bases, with 16 bases between. CDR3 size: 15 residues. Germline-derived CDR1 and CDR2 are SEHNR and FQNEAQ (reference sequence).

This chain connects TRBV5-1 to TRBJ1-1; a possible D gene is TRBD1 (6 bases). From germline, CDR1 is SGHRS and CDR2 YFSETQ. The CDR3 runs 14 residues. V lost 4 bases and J lost 1, with 11 bases in between. The CDR3 sequence: CASSRGQSNTEAFF. In nucleotides, the CDR3 is TGCGCCAGCAGCCGCGGACAGTCGAACACTGAAGCTTTCTTT. Looking up the rest from reference TRBV5-1 and TRBJ1-1 gives the full variable domain: KAGVTQTPRYLIKTRGQQVTLSCSPISGHRSVSWYQQTPGQGLQFLFEYFSETQRNKGNFPGRFSGRQFSNSRSEMNVSTLELGDSALYLCASSRGQSNTEAFFGQGTRLTVV.

This clone was picked up one time. The rearrangement links TRBV30 to TRBJ1-5, with TRBD1 as a possible D gene (5 bases). Germline loops: CDR1 GTSNPN, CDR2 SVGIG (reference sequence). This CDR3 region has 16 residues. Between the trimmed V and J ends, which lost 2 bases and 4 bases, there was a span of 18 bases. The CDR3 sequence is CAWSRTGFKPNQPQHF. Here the CDR3 DNA reads TGTGCCTGGAGTAGAACAGGATTTAAACCTAATCAGCCCCAGCATTTT. Full variable domain (missing parts from reference TRBV30 and TRBJ1-5): SQTIHQWPATLVQPVGSPLSLECTVEGTSNPNLYWYRQAAGRGLQLLFYSVGIGQISSEVPQNLSASRPQDRQFILSSKKLLLSDSGFYLCAWSRTGFKPNQPQHFGDGTRLSIL.

This sequence joins TRBV15 and TRBJ1-1; D gene uncertain. Trimming removed 3 bases from V and 0 bases from J, with 8 bases in between. The length of the CDR3 is 14 residues. Looked up from germline, CDR1 is LNHNV and CDR2 is YYDKDF (reference sequence). The CDR3 loop is CATSSETLNTEAFF. CDR3 coding DNA: TGTGCCACCAGCAGCGAAACATTGAACACTGAAGCTTTCTTT.

The V gene is TRBV11-2, the J gene TRBJ1-5; 9 positions match TRBD1. Germline assignment: CDR1 SGHAT and CDR2 FQNNGV. Trimming took 4 bases from V and 5 from J; bases not matched to a gene: 3. This CDR3 spans 14 amino acids. DNA of the CDR3: TGTGCCAGCAGCTCGAACAGGGGGCATCAGCCCCAGCATTTT. Its translation is CASSSNRGHQPQHF.

The rearrangement joins TRBV28 to TRBJ2-7; TRBD2 is a possible D gene (6 bases). CDR1 MDHEN and CDR2 SYDVKM come from the germline V gene. This CDR3 spans 14 amino acids. Trimming took off 3 bases at V and 5 bases at J, with 14 bases between the two ends. The CDR3, as DNA: TGTGCCAGCAGTTTCTTTATTGCGGGAAACGAGCAGTACTTC. Translation: CASSFFIAGNEQYF. The full variable domain, its missing parts supplied by reference TRBV28 and TRBJ2-7, is DVKVTQSSRYLVKRTGEKVFLECVQDMDHENMFWYRQDPGLGLRLIYFSYDVKMKEKGDIPEGYSVSREKKERFSLILESASTNQTSMYLCASSFFIAGNEQYFGPGTRLTVT.

This clone is a singleton in its sample. The chain recombines TRBV4-2 with TRBJ2-1; 11 nucleotides agree with TRBD1. This CDR3 spans 15 amino acids. From germline, CDR1 is LGHNA and CDR2 YNFKEQ. V trimming: 3 bases; J trimming: 4 bases; junction bases outside the gene matches: 2. Here the CDR3 reads CASSQGQGGYNEQFF. CDR3 coding DNA: TGTGCCAGCAGCCAGGGACAGGGGGGGTACAATGAGCAGTTCTTC.

The chain uses TRBV6-4 and TRBJ2-1, with D perhaps matching TRBD1 (6 bases). This CDR3 is 13 amino acids long. V was shortened by 5 bases and J by 11 bases, with 16 bases between the two germline ends. Germline V gene data show CDR1 as MRHNA and CDR2 as SNTAGT. The CDR3 here is CASSPEAGGQQFF. Written as DNA, the CDR3 is TGTGCCAGCAGTCCTGAGGCTGGGGGCCAGCAGTTCTTC.

The chain recombines TRBV4-2 with TRBJ2-1; D is perhaps TRBD2 (6 bases). Germline V gene sequence: CDR1 LGHNA, CDR2 YNFKEQ. The length of the CDR3 is 15 residues. Trimming cost V 0 bases and J 7 bases, with 13 bases left between them. The CDR3 bases are TGTGCCAGCAGCCAAGATAGCGGCGGGTGGAATGAGCAGTTCTTC. As protein: CASSQDSGGWNEQFF.

V usage is TRBV30 and J usage is TRBJ2-7; 10 nucleotides align to TRBD1. The CDR3 is 15 residues long. In germline, CDR1 is GTSNPN, CDR2 SVGIG (reference sequence). Trimming at V came to 5 bases and at J to 3 bases, leaving 10 bases not matched to a gene. DNA of the CDR3: TGTGCCTGGCAAGCCCGGGACAGGGGATACTACGAGCAGTACTTC. Translation: CAWQARDRGYYEQYF.